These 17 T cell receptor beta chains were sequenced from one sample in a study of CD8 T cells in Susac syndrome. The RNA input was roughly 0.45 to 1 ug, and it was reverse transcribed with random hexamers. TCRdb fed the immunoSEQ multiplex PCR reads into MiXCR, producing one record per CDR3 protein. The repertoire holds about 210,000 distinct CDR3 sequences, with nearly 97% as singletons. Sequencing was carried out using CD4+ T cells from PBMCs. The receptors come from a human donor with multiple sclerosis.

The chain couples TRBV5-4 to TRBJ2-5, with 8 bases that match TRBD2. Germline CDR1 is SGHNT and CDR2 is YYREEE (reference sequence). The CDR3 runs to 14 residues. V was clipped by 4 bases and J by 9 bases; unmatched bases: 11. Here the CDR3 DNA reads TGTGCCAGCAGCAAGGATGGGGCGGGAGGAGCCCAGTACTTC. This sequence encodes CASSKDGAGGAQYF. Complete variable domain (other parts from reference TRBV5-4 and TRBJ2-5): ETGVTQSPTHLIKTRGQQVTLRCSSQSGHNTVSWYQQALGQGPQFIFQYYREEENGRGNFPPRFSGLQFPNYSSELNVNALELDDSALYLCASSKDGAGGAQYFGPGTRLLVL.

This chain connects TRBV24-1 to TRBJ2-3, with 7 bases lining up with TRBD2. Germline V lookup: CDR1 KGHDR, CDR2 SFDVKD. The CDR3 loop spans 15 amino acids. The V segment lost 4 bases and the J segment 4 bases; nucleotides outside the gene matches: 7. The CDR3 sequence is CATSERAGTADTQYF. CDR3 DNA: TGTGCCACCAGTGAAAGAGCGGGGACCGCAGATACGCAGTATTTT.

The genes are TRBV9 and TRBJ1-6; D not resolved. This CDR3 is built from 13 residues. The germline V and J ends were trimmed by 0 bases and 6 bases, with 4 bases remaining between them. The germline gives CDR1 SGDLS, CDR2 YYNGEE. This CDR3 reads CASSVEGNSPLHF. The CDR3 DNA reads TGTGCCAGCAGCGTAGAAGGTAATTCACCCCTCCACTTT.

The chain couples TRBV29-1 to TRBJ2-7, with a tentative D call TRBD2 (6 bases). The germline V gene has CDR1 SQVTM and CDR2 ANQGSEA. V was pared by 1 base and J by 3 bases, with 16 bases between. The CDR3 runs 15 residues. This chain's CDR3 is CSVEGRGLTGYEQYF. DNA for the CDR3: TGCAGCGTTGAAGGTCGGGGACTGACCGGCTACGAGCAGTACTTC.

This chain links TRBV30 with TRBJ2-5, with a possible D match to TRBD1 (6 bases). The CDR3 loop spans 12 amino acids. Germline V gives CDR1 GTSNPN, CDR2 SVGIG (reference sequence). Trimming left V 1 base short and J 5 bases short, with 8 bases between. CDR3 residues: CAWSGGRETQYF. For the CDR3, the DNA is TGTGCCTGGAGTGGGGGGCGGGAGACCCAGTACTTC.

DNA for the CDR3: TGTGCCAGCAGCTACGCGAGAAACGAGCAGTACTTC. Amino acid sequence: CASSYARNEQYF. The genes are TRBV7-9 and TRBJ2-7; D ambiguous. CDR3 length: 12 amino acids. V lost 4 bases to trimming and J lost 5 bases, with 9 bases between them. CDR1 is SEHNR and CDR2 is FQNEAQ in the germline V gene (reference sequence).

Here the CDR3 reads CSARGSRDSHSPEQFF. In DNA form, the CDR3 reads TGCAGTGCTAGGGGGAGCCGGGACTCCCACTCCCCCGAGCAGTTCTTC. The chain employs TRBV20-1 and TRBJ2-1, with a tentative D call TRBD2 (6 bases). Germline V CDR1 and CDR2: DFQATT, SNEGSKA (reference sequence). The CDR3 consists of 16 residues. The ends were cut back, 3 bases at V and 10 bases at J, with 25 bases in the middle.

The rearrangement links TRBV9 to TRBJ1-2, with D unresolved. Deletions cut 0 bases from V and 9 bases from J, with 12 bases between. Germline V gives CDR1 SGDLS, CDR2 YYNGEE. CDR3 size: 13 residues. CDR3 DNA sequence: TGTGCCAGCAGCGTAGAAGGGTCCCCCCGCTACACCTTC. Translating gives CASSVEGSPRYTF. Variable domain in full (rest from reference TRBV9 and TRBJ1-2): DSGVTQTPKHLITATGQRVTLRCSPRSGDLSVYWYQQSLDQGLQFLIQYYNGEERAKGNILERFSAQQFPDLHSELNLSSLELGDSALYFCASSVEGSPRYTFGSGTRLTVV.

In DNA form, the CDR3 reads TGTGCCAGCAACCGACAGGGTGGAGAGACCCAGTACTTC. This gives the protein CASNRQGGETQYF. The chain joins TRBV9 to TRBJ2-5; 7 bases align to TRBD1. Losses at the gene ends were 6 bases for V and 4 bases for J; bases not matched to a gene: 6. The CDR3 consists of 13 residues. Germline CDR1 is SGDLS and CDR2 is YYNGEE. Together with reference TRBV9 and TRBJ2-5, the CDR3 gives the full variable domain: DSGVTQTPKHLITATGQRVTLRCSPRSGDLSVYWYQQSLDQGLQFLIQYYNGEERAKGNILERFSAQQFPDLHSELNLSSLELGDSALYFCASNRQGGETQYFGPGTRLLVL.

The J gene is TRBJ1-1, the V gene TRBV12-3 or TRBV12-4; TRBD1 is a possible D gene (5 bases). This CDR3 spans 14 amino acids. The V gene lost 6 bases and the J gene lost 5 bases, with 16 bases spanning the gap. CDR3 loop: CASRATVRGTEAFF. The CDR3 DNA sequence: TGTGCCAGCAGGGCGACAGTCCGAGGTACTGAAGCTTTCTTT.

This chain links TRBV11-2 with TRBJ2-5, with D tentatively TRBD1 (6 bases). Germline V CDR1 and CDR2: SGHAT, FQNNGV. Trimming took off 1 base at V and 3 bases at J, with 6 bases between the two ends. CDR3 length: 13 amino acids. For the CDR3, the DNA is TGTGCCAGCAGCTTAGGGACAGAAGAGACCCAGTACTTC. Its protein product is CASSLGTEETQYF. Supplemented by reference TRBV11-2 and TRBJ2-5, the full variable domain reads EAGVAQSPRYKIIEKRQSVAFWCNPISGHATLYWYQQILGQGPKLLIQFQNNGVVDDSQLPKDRFSAERLKGVDSTLKIQPAKLEDSAVYLCASSLGTEETQYFGPGTRLLVL.

CDR3 region: CASRRTSGRFQNIQYF. The CDR3 nucleotides are TGTGCCAGCAGGCGAACTAGCGGGAGGTTTCAAAACATTCAGTACTTC. This chain uses TRBV27 with TRBJ2-4, with TRBD2 matching over 12 bases. From germline, CDR1 is MNHEY and CDR2 SMNVEV (reference sequence). The CDR3 totals 16 residues. V lost 6 bases and J lost 5; bases outside the gene matches: 8.

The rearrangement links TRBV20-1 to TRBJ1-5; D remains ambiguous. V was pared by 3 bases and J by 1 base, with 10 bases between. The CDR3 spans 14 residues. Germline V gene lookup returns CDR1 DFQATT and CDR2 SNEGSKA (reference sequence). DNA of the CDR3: TGCAGTGCTAGGCGCCCGGGGAGCAATCAGCCCCAGCATTTT. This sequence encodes CSARRPGSNQPQHF.

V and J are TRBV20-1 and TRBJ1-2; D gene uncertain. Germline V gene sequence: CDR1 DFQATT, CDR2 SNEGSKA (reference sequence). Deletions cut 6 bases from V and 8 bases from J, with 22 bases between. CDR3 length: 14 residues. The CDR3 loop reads CSAIPRPGFSGYTF. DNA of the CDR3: TGCAGTGCGATCCCTCGACCGGGATTTTCCGGCTACACCTTC.

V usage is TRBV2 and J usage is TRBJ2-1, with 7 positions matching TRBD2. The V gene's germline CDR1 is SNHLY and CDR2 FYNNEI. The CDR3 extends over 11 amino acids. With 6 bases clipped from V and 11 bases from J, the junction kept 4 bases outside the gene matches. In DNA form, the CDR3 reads TGTGCCAGCAGCGTTAGCGGGCAGCAGTTCTTC. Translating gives CASSVSGQQFF.

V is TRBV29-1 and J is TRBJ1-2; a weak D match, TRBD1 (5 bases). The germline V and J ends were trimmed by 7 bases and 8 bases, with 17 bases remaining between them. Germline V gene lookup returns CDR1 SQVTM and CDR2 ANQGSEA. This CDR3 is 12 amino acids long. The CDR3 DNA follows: TGCAGCGCTGGTGGGGGGGACGGAGGCTACACCTTC. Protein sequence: CSAGGGDGGYTF.

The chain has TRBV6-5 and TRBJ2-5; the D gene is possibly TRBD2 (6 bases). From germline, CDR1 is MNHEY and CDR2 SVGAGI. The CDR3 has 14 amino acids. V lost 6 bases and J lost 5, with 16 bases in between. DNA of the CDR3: TGTGCCAGCAGCCGCGCTACTAGCTCCGAGACCCAGTACTTC. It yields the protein CASSRATSSETQYF.